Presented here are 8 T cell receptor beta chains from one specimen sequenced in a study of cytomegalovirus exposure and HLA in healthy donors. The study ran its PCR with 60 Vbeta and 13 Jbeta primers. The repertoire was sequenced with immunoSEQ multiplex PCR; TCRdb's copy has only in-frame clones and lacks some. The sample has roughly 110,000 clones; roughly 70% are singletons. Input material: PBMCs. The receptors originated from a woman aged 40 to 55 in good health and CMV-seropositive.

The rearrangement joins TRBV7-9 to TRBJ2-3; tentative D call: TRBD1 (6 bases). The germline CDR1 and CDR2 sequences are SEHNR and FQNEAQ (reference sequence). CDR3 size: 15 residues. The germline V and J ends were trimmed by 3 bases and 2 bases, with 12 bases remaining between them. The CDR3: CASSLGDILTDTQYF. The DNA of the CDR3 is TGTGCCAGCAGCTTGGGGGACATCCTCACAGATACGCAGTATTTT.

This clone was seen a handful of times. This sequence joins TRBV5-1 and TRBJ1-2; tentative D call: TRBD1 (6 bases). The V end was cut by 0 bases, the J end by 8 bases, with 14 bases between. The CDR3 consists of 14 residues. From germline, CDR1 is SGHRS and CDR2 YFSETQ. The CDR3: CASSLARTAEGYTF. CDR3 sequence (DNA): TGCGCCAGCAGCTTGGCTCGGACAGCGGAAGGCTACACCTTC.

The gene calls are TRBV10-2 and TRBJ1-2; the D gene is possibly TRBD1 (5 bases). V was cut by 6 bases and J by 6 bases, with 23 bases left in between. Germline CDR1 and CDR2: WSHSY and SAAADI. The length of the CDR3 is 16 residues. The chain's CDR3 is CASSASTFTGMDGYTF. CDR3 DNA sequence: TGCGCCAGCAGCGCATCTACGTTTACAGGAATGGATGGCTACACCTTC.

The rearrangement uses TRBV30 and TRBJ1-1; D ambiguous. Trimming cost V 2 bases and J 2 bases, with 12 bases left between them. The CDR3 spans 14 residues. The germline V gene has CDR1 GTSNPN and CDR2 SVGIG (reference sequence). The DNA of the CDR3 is TGTGCCTGGAGTTCCGGTATTCATAACACTGAAGCTTTCTTT. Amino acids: CAWSSGIHNTEAFF.

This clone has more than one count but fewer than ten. The CDR3 loop is CASSRLAGGHNEQFF. Here the CDR3 DNA reads TGCGCCAGCAGCCGGTTAGCGGGGGGACACAATGAGCAGTTCTTC. The V gene is TRBV4-1, the J gene TRBJ2-1; 10 nucleotides line up with TRBD2. V shed 4 bases, J shed 5 bases, and the junction held 5 bases outside the gene matches. This CDR3 is 15 amino acids long. The V gene's germline CDR1 is MGHRA and CDR2 YSYEKL.

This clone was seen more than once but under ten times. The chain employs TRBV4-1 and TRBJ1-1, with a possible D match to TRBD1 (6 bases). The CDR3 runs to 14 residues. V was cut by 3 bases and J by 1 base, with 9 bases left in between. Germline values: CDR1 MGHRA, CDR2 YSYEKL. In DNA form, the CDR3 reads TGCGCCAGCAGCCATGCGGACAGGAACACTGAAGCTTTCTTT. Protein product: CASSHADRNTEAFF.

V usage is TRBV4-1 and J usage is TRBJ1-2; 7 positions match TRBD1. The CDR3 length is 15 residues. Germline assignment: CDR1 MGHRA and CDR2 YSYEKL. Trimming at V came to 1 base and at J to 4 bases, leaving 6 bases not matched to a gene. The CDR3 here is CASSQARGRLYGYTF. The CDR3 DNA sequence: TGCGCCAGCAGCCAAGCGAGGGGGCGACTCTATGGCTACACCTTC.

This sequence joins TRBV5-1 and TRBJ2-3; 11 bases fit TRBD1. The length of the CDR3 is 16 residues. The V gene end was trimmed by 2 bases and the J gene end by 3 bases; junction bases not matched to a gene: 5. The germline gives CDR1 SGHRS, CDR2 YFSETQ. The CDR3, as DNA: TGCGCCAGCAGCTTTAATGGACAGGGGGCAACAGATACGCAGTATTTT. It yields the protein CASSFNGQGATDTQYF.